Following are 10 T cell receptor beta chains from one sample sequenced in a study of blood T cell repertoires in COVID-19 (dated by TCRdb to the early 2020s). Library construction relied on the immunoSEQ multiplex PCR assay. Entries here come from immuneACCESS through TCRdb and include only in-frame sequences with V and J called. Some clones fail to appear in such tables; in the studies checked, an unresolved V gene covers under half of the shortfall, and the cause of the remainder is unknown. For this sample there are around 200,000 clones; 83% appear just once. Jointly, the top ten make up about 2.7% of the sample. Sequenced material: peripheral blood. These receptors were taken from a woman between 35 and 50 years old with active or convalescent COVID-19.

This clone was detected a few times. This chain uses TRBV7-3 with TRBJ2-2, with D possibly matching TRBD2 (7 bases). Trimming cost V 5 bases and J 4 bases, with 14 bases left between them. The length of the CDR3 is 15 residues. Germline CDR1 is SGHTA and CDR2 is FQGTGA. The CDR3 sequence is CASSRPGGRTGELFF. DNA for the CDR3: TGTGCCAGCAGCCGCCCCGGGGGGCGCACCGGGGAGCTGTTTTTT.

The CDR3 is CSASPGTSRYNEQFF. CDR3 sequence (DNA): TGCAGTGCTAGTCCCGGGACTAGTCGCTACAATGAGCAGTTCTTC. This chain links TRBV20-1 with TRBJ2-1; 8 nucleotides agree with TRBD2. The V gene's germline CDR1 is DFQATT and CDR2 SNEGSKA (reference sequence). The CDR3 has 15 residues. The V gene end was trimmed by 3 bases and the J gene end by 3 bases; junction bases not matched to a gene: 7.

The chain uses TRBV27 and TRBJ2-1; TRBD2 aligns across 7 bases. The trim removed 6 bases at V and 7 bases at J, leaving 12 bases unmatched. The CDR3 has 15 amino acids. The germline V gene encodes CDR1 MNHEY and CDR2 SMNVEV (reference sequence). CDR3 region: CASSAGLPIRNEQFF. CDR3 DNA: TGTGCCAGCAGCGCGGGACTACCTATACGGAATGAGCAGTTCTTC.

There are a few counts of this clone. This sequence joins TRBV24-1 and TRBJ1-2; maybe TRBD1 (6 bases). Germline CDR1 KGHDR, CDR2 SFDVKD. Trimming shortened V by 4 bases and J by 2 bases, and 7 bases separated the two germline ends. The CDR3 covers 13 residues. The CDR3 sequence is CATSEGTNYGYTF. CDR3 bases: TGTGCCACCAGTGAGGGGACAAACTATGGCTACACCTTC.

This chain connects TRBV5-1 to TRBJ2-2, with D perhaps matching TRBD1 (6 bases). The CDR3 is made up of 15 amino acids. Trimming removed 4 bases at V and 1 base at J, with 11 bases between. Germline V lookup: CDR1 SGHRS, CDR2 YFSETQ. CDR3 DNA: TGCGCCAGCAGCGGCCCACAGGGGAACACCGGGGAGCTGTTTTTT. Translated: CASSGPQGNTGELFF. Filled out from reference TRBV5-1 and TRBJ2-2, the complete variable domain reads KAGVTQTPRYLIKTRGQQVTLSCSPISGHRSVSWYQQTPGQGLQFLFEYFSETQRNKGNFPGRFSGRQFSNSRSEMNVSTLELGDSALYLCASSGPQGNTGELFFGEGSRLTVL.

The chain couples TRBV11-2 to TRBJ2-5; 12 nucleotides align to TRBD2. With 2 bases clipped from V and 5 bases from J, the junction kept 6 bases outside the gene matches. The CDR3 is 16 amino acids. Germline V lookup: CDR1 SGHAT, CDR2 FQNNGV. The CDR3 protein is CASSLSSGGAWETQYF. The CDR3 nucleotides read TGTGCCAGCAGCTTATCTAGCGGGGGGGCCTGGGAGACCCAGTACTTC.

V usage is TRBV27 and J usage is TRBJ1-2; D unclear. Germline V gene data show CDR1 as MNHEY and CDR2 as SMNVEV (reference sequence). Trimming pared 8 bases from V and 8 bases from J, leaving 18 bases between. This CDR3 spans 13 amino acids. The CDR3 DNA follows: TGTGCCAGCCGCTTGACACCCGTTTCCGGCTACACCTTC. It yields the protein CASRLTPVSGYTF.

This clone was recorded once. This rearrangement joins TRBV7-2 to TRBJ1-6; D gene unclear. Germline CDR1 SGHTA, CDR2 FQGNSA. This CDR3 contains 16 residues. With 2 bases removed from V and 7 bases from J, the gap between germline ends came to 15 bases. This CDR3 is CASSLNYSPVNSPLHF. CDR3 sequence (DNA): TGTGCCAGCAGCTTAAACTATAGTCCGGTAAATTCACCCCTCCACTTT.

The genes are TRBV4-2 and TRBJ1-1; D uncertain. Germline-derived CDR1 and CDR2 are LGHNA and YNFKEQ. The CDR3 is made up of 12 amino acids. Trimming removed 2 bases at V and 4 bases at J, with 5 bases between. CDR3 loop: CASSQTGTEAFF. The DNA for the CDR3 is TGTGCCAGCAGCCAAACTGGCACTGAAGCTTTCTTT.

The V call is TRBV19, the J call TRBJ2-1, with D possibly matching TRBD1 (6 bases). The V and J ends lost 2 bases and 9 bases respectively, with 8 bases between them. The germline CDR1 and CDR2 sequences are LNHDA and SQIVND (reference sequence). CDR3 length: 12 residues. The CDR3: CASSIQDSEQFF. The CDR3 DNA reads TGTGCCAGTAGTATACAGGACAGTGAGCAGTTCTTC.